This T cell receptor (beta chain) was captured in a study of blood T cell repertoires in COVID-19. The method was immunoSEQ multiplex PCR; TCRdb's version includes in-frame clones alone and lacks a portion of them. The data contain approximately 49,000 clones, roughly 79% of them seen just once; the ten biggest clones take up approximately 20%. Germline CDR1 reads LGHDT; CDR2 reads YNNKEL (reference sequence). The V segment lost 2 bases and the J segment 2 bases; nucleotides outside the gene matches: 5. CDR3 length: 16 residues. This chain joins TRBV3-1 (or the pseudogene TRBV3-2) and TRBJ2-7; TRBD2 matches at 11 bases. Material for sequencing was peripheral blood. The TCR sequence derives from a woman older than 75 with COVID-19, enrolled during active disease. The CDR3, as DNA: TGTGCCAGCAGCCAAAGTACTAGCGGGAGCACCTACGAGCAGTACTTC. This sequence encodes CASSQSTSGSTYEQYF.